This T cell receptor (beta chain) was sequenced for a study of identical twins. The germline CDR1 and CDR2 sequences are DFQATT and SNEGSKA (reference sequence). V was cut by 4 bases and J by 3 bases, with 9 bases left in between. The CDR3 extends over 13 amino acids. This clonotype has ten or more counts. Its matching antigen is unknown. TCRdb itself ran the 5' RACE reads through MiXCR, one entry per CDR3 protein. The profile shows approximately 670,000 distinct CDR3 sequences, 5.5% to 7.5% of them singletons. Regarding the study as a whole: The study found that models underestimated out-of-frame TCR alpha sharing in monozygotic twins. Part of the zero-insertion signal could reflect confounding by invariant MAIT and iNKT cells.

The sequencing input was naive T cells sorted from blood. The TCR was taken from a man younger than 35 in good health. The J gene is TRBJ2-2, the V gene TRBV20-1; tentative D call: TRBD2 (5 bases). CDR3 region: CSAKGAYTGELFF. As DNA, the CDR3 is TGCAGTGCTAAGGGAGCGTACACCGGGGAGCTGTTTTTT.